The clone carrying this T cell receptor beta chain occurred many times. The sample comes from a study of molecular identifiers for immune sequencing clone quantification. In the study overall: Split five ways in replicates, RNA from approximately 20,000 or 98,000 naive CD8 cells had four portions sequenced.

Sorted naive CD8 T cells, roughly 20,000 to 1,100,000, were sequenced from 10%, 30% or 50% RNA. It was with previously described methods and listed TCR primers that bulk TCR libraries were made. TCRdb re-analysed the PCR reads in MiXCR, keeping a single row per CDR3 protein. The sample shows a few hundred thousand distinct CDR3 sequences, less than 30% of them seen only once. The source material was naive CD8+ T cells from blood, with Jurkat cell RNA spiked in. Documented subset: FACS-sorted CD8+CD4-CCR7+CD45RA+ naive T cells. The TCR originated in a human donor in good health. Some libraries in this study had Jurkat cell RNA spiked in.

The CDR3 spells CSARERETNTGELFF. The CDR3, as DNA: TGCAGTGCTAGAGAGCGGGAAACGAACACCGGGGAGCTGTTTTTT. The chain couples TRBV20-1 to TRBJ2-2; possibly TRBD2 for D (6 bases). The germline CDR1 and CDR2 sequences are DFQATT and SNEGSKA (reference sequence). This CDR3 has 15 residues. V was shortened by 0 bases and J by 0 bases, with 8 bases between the two germline ends.